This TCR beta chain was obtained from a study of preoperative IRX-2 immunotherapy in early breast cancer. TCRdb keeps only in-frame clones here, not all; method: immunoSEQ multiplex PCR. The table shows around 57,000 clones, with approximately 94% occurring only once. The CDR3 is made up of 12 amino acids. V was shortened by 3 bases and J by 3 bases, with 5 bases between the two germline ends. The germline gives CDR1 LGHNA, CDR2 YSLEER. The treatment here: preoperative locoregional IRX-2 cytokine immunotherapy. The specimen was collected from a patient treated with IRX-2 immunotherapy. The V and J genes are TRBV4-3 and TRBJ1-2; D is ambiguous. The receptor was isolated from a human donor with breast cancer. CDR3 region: CASSQDYYGYTF. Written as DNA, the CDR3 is TGCGCCAGCAGCCAGGATTACTATGGCTACACCTTC.